This T cell receptor (beta chain) appears in the sequencing data of a study of blood T cell repertoires in COVID-19. Trimming cost V 0 bases and J 1 base, with 7 bases left between them. The CDR3 has 15 amino acids. Germline CDR1 and CDR2: SGDLS and YYNGEE. The method was immunoSEQ multiplex PCR; TCRdb's version includes in-frame clones alone and lacks a portion of them. The sample includes around 250,000 clones, 84% of them seen just once. The V call is TRBV9, the J call TRBJ2-2; D unresolved. This TCR came from a human donor in a cohort sampled during active COVID-19. Input material: peripheral blood. The DNA for the CDR3 is TGTGCCAGCAGCGTAGATCCCCAGAACACCGGGGAGCTGTTTTTT. It specifies CASSVDPQNTGELFF.